In its sample, the clone carrying this T cell receptor beta chain was seen once. No antigen is known for it. Only in-frame clones appear in the TCRdb table, and some are missing; sequencing was by immunoSEQ multiplex PCR. There are roughly 2.4 million clones in the sample; approximately 94% occur only once, and roughly 0.13% lies in the top ten. The data originate from a study of shared clonotypes between healthy human individuals. Study information: Donors, aged 18 to 49, were a couple of women and a few men. General study findings and limits: Among the subsets, naive ones generally showed larger estimated richness than memory ones. Naive CD4 clonotypes were shared across a handful of donors at about 5%. Specimens sampled were limited to blood, with tissue repertoires likely differing.

V was pared by 1 base and J by 8 bases, with 6 bases between. This CDR3 contains 12 residues. Germline V gives CDR1 MGHDK, CDR2 SYGVNS. The V call is TRBV25-1, the J call TRBJ1-5; D is ambiguous. The sample was naive CD4+ T cells sorted from blood. The subset: CD45RA+ positively selected. The source of this sequence is a man between 18 and 35 years old in good health. CDR3 sequence (DNA): TGTGCCAGCAGTGAATCCGGGAAGCCCCAGCATTTT. Protein sequence: CASSESGKPQHF.